Listed here are 5 T cell receptor beta chains from one sample, sequenced in a study of control samples from healthy donors and cancer patients. Sequenced by immunoSEQ multiplex PCR; TCRdb stores in-frame clones only, minus some. The sample contains 55,000 to 75,000 clones, 80% to 90% of which appear only once. Material: PBMCs. The receptors were sampled from a woman aged 50 to 60 with head and neck cancer.

The chain joins TRBV14 to TRBJ2-3; D is ambiguous. Germline CDR1 SGHDN, CDR2 FVKESK. The CDR3 is made up of 17 amino acids. V was trimmed by 0 bases and J by 0 bases, leaving 13 bases between them. The CDR3 nucleotides are TGTGCCAGCAGCCAAGATCTAGTCGGCTCTAGCACAGATACGCAGTATTTT. Translated: CASSQDLVGSSTDTQYF.

The V and J genes are TRBV19 and TRBJ2-1; D may be TRBD2 (7 bases). Germline V gene data show CDR1 as LNHDA and CDR2 as SQIVND (reference sequence). The CDR3 sequence is 15 residues long. V lost 6 bases, J lost 6 bases, and 18 bases lay in between. The DNA for the CDR3 is TGTGCCAGTAGCTCTTTGGGGGGGCTGGGCAATGAGCAGTTCTTC. This gives the protein CASSSLGGLGNEQFF.

J is TRBJ2-2 and V is TRBV11-3, with 7 bases that match TRBD1. Unmatched junction bases numbered 7, after V lost 5 bases and J lost 4 bases. CDR1 is SGHNT and CDR2 is YENEEA in the germline V gene. The CDR3 has 15 residues. Here the CDR3 DNA reads TGTGCCAGCAGCCCCGCAGGGGGTCGCACCGGGGAGCTGTTTTTT. This gives the protein CASSPAGGRTGELFF.

CDR3 coding DNA: TGTGCCAGCAGCTTTACCGGGACAGGCACCGGGGAGCTGTTTTTT. As protein: CASSFTGTGTGELFF. V gene TRBV5-6 combines with J gene TRBJ2-2, with 8 bases lining up with TRBD1. Germline V gene sequence: CDR1 SGHDT, CDR2 YYEEEE. CDR3 length equals 15 residues. The J segment lost 4 bases and the V segment lost 2 bases, leaving 4 bases of the junction unmatched.

The chain employs TRBV19 and TRBJ1-6, with a possible D match to TRBD1 (6 bases). Germline V gives CDR1 LNHDA, CDR2 SQIVND (reference sequence). The V gene lost 9 bases and the J gene lost 3 bases, with 21 bases spanning the gap. The CDR3 loop spans 17 amino acids. Here the CDR3 DNA reads TGTGCCAGCTCGGCTTTTGACAGGCCGGACTATAATTCACCCCTCCACTTT. It codes for CASSAFDRPDYNSPLHF.